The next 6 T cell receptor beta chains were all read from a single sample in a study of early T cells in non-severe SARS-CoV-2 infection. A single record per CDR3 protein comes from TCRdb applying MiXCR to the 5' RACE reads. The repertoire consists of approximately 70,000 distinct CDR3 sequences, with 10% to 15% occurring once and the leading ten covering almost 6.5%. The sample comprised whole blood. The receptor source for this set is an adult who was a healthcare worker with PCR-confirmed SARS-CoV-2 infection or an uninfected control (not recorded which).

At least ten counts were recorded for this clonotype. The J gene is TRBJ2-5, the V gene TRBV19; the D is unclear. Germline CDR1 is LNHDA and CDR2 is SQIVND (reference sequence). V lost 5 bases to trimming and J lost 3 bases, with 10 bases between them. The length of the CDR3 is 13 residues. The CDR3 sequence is CASSPTVEETQYF. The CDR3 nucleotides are TGTGCCAGTAGTCCAACAGTGGAAGAGACCCAGTACTTC.

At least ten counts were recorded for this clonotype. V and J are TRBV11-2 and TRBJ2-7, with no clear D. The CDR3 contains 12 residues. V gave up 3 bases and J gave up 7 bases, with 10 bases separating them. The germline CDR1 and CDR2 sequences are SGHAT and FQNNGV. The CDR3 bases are TGTGCCAGCAGCTTCGGAATAAGGGAGCAGTACTTC. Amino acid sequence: CASSFGIREQYF. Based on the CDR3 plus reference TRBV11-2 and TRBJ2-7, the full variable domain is EAGVAQSPRYKIIEKRQSVAFWCNPISGHATLYWYQQILGQGPKLLIQFQNNGVVDDSQLPKDRFSAERLKGVDSTLKIQPAKLEDSAVYLCASSFGIREQYFGPGTRLTVT.

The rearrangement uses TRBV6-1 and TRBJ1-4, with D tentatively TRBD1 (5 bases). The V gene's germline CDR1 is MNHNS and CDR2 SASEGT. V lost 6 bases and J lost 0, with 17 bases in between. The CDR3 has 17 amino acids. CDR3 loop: CASRELGRGATNEKLFF. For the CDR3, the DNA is TGTGCCAGCAGGGAGCTTGGTAGGGGCGCAACTAATGAAAAACTGTTTTTT.

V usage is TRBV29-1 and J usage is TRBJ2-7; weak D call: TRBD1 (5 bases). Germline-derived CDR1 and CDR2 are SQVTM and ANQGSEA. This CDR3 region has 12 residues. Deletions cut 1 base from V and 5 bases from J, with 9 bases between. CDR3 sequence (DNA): TGCAGCGTTGAAGGGGGCGACCACGAGCAGTACTTC. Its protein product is CSVEGGDHEQYF.

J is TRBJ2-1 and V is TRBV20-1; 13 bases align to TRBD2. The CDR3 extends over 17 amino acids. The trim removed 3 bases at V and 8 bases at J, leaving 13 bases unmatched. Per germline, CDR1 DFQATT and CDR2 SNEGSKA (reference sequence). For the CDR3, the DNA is TGCAGTGCTAGCACCTCGACTAGCGGGGGGAAGGGGGATGAGCAGTTCTTC. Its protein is CSASTSTSGGKGDEQFF.

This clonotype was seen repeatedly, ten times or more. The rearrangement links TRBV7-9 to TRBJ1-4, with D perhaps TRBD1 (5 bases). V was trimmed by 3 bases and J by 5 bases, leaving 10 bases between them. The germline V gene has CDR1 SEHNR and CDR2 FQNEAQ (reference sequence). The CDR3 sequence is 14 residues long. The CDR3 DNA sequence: TGTGCCAGCAGCTTTGCTGGGGGGAATGAAAAACTGTTTTTT. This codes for CASSFAGGNEKLFF. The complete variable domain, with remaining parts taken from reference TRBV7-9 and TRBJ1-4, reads DTGVSQNPRHKITKRGQNVTFRCDPISEHNRLYWYRQTLGQGPEFLTYFQNEAQLEKSRLLSDRFSAERPKGSFSTLEIQRTEQGDSAMYLCASSFAGGNEKLFFGSGTQLSVL.